This entry is about one T cell receptor beta chain. The target antigen is unknown. The sample is drawn from a study of T cell responses to AZD1222 COVID-19 vaccine. Overall study findings and caveats: Receipt of two AZD1222 doses was followed by a rise in Spike-specific TCR breadth and depth. Nearly half of spike-specific TCRs reportedly target unmutated variant regions. Spike-spanning, vaccine-associated CD4 TCRs were dominant at 160-218 and 743-854. Females made up more of the donors, who were largely white British, and clonal diversity may have come out too low.

CDR1 is MNHEY, CDR2 SMNVEV, per germline (reference sequence). Trimming took 6 bases from V and 5 from J, leaving 14 bases between them. The CDR3 extends over 14 amino acids. The protocol was immunoSEQ multiplex PCR, while the TCRdb copy is restricted to in-frame clones and leaves out a portion. The sample lists approximately 110,000 clones; about 90% were seen once. Sequenced here: peripheral blood, sampled on day 0 of AZD1222 vaccination. The source is an adult in good health. The genes are TRBV27 and TRBJ2-1; D may match TRBD1 or TRBD2 (6 bases each). CDR3 DNA: TGTGCCAGCAGCCAAGGGGGGTTGGACAATGAGCAGTTCTTC. Protein: CASSQGGLDNEQFF.